These 4 T cell receptor beta chains were all obtained from the same sample, sequenced in a study of cytomegalovirus exposure and HLA in healthy donors. Repertoires were generated with immunoSEQ multiplex PCR, while TCRdb's copy carries only in-frame clones and drops some. The table lists more than 250,000 clones, 86% of them singletons. Material for sequencing was PBMCs. The source is a woman between 18 and 30 years old in good health and CMV-seronegative.

The CDR3 nucleotides are TGTGCCAGTAGCGCCTCGGTCAATCAGCCCCAGCATTTT. Translated: CASSASVNQPQHF. V is TRBV19 and J is TRBJ1-5; D is undetermined. The germline gives CDR1 LNHDA, CDR2 SQIVND (reference sequence). CDR3 length: 13 amino acids. V lost 6 bases, J lost 3 bases, and 9 bases lay in between.

This rearrangement joins TRBV7-8 to TRBJ2-1; TRBD2 matches at 8 bases. The V and J ends lost 4 bases and 1 base, in that order; junction bases with no gene match: 9. The CDR3 sequence is 17 residues long. The germline CDR1 and CDR2 sequences are SGHVS and FQNEAQ. The DNA of the CDR3 is TGTGCCAGCAGCTATACCTCGGGAGGGCTTTCCTACAATGAGCAGTTCTTC. Translated: CASSYTSGGLSYNEQFF.

V gene TRBV2 combines with J gene TRBJ2-1; 13 nucleotides line up with TRBD2. The V and J ends lost 7 bases and 7 bases, in that order; junction bases with no gene match: 7. This CDR3 comprises 15 residues. CDR1 and CDR2 from the germline V gene are SNHLY and FYNNEI. The CDR3 DNA reads TGTGCCAGCACCGGACTAGCGGGAGTGGGAAATGAGCAGTTCTTC. Residues: CASTGLAGVGNEQFF.

This clone was seen once. The genes are TRBV29-1 and TRBJ2-7; perhaps TRBD1 as D (6 bases). Looked up from germline, CDR1 is SQVTM and CDR2 is ANQGSEA. V was pared by 3 bases and J by 9 bases, with 27 bases between. The CDR3 extends over 16 amino acids. CDR3 DNA: TGCAGCGTTGAGGAAACAAAACTAGGACAGTCGAATGGGCAGTACTTC. Protein sequence: CSVEETKLGQSNGQYF.